The 27 T cell receptor beta chains presented below share a single source sample, sequenced in a study of cytomegalovirus exposure and HLA in healthy donors. 13 Jbeta primers and 60 Vbeta primers were used for the PCR. Some clones are missing from TCRdb's copy, which holds only in-frame ones; the method was immunoSEQ multiplex PCR. The sample has some 100,000 clones, 65% to 85% seen once. Sequencing was carried out using PBMCs. These receptor sequences come from a girl aged 2 to 10 in good health and CMV-seropositive.

The rearrangement uses TRBV15 and TRBJ2-2; TRBD2 matches 12 bases. V was pared by 8 bases and J by 6 bases, with 10 bases of the junction left unmatched. The CDR3 runs to 16 residues. CDR1 and CDR2 from the germline V gene are LNHNV and YYDKDF (reference sequence). Here the CDR3 DNA reads TGTGCCACCTACTCCCGACTAGCGGGAGAGTCCGGGGAGCTGTTTTTT. Translating gives CATYSRLAGESGELFF.

This clone turned up a few times. V usage is TRBV19 and J usage is TRBJ1-1, with a weak D call TRBD1 (6 bases). The V gene lost 6 bases and the J gene lost 1 base, with 9 bases spanning the gap. Germline-derived CDR1 and CDR2 are LNHDA and SQIVND (reference sequence). The CDR3 extends over 13 amino acids. The CDR3 DNA follows: TGTGCCAGTAGAAACAGGGCGAACACTGAAGCTTTCTTT. This translates into CASRNRANTEAFF.

The DNA of the CDR3 is TGTGCCAGCAGTTTATATTTCGGGCGGGACGGTGAAAAACTGTTTTTT. It is translated as CASSLYFGRDGEKLFF. The V call is TRBV28, the J call TRBJ1-4, with a tentative D call TRBD1 (5 bases). Trimming stripped 1 base from V and 7 bases from J, with 16 bases between. Germline lookup yields CDR1 MDHEN and CDR2 SYDVKM. This CDR3 is built from 16 residues.

V is TRBV5-1 and J is TRBJ2-1; 7 positions agree with TRBD2. The ends lost 4 bases at V and 0 bases at J; junction bases unmatched: 7. Germline values: CDR1 SGHRS, CDR2 YFSETQ. The CDR3 is 16 amino acids. The CDR3 is CASSGGVVSSYNEQFF. The CDR3 nucleotides are TGCGCCAGCAGCGGGGGGGTAGTTAGCTCCTACAATGAGCAGTTCTTC.

This sequence joins TRBV2 and TRBJ2-1; no firm D call. The CDR3 totals 14 residues. The V end was cut by 1 base, the J end by 6 bases, with 10 bases between. CDR1 is SNHLY, CDR2 FYNNEI, per germline. CDR3 residues: CASSEVMRINEQFF. For the CDR3, the DNA is TGTGCCAGCAGTGAAGTGATGCGGATCAATGAGCAGTTCTTC.

CDR3 sequence (DNA): TGTGCCACCTCGGACAGGGCCGCTTTCTTT. This sequence encodes CATSDRAAFF. This rearrangement joins TRBV19 to TRBJ1-1; 8 bases match TRBD1. Trimming cost V 10 bases and J 11 bases; bases outside gene matches: 6. CDR1 and CDR2 (germline): LNHDA, SQIVND (reference sequence). This CDR3 spans 10 amino acids.

This clone appeared once. The rearrangement uses TRBV5-1 and TRBJ2-3; 7 bases are a match to TRBD1. Germline lookup yields CDR1 SGHRS and CDR2 YFSETQ. Losses at the gene ends were 3 bases for V and 6 bases for J; bases not matched to a gene: 10. CDR3 length: 15 amino acids. In DNA form, the CDR3 reads TGCGCCAGCAGCTCCACAGGGGTGTGGGATGATACGCAGTATTTT. Translation gives CASSSTGVWDDTQYF.

The V and J genes are TRBV27 and TRBJ2-7; D unclear. CDR1 and CDR2 from the germline V gene are MNHEY and SMNVEV (reference sequence). The CDR3 runs 11 residues. V lost 7 bases and J lost 3, with 7 bases in between. This CDR3 reads CASMGLYEQYF. CDR3 nucleotide sequence: TGTGCCAGCATGGGCCTCTACGAGCAGTACTTC.

The V and J genes are TRBV5-4 and TRBJ2-7; TRBD2 matches at 11 bases. V dropped 4 bases and J dropped 4; count of bases not matched to a gene: 7. Germline V gives CDR1 SGHNT, CDR2 YYREEE (reference sequence). This CDR3 is built from 15 residues. CDR3 coding DNA: TGTGCCAGCAGCGGGGGACTAGCGGAGATATACGAGCAGTACTTC. Protein sequence: CASSGGLAEIYEQYF.

This sequence joins TRBV2 and TRBJ1-1, with a weak D call TRBD1 (6 bases). The CDR3 covers 16 residues. V was clipped by 9 bases and J by 0 bases, with 20 bases between them. CDR1 and CDR2 from the germline V gene are SNHLY and FYNNEI. The CDR3 loop reads CASNSGLQGLNTEAFF. For the CDR3, the DNA is TGTGCCAGTAATTCCGGTCTGCAGGGGTTGAACACTGAAGCTTTCTTT.

The J gene is TRBJ1-2, the V gene TRBV28, with D perhaps matching TRBD1 (6 bases). CDR3 length: 15 residues. Germline CDR1 is MDHEN and CDR2 is SYDVKM. The V and J ends lost 3 bases and 0 bases respectively, with 11 bases between them. This chain's CDR3 is CASSFRDITNYGYTF. The CDR3 nucleotides are TGTGCCAGCAGTTTTAGGGACATAACTAACTATGGCTACACCTTC.

This clone was counted only a few times. CDR3 in DNA: TGTGCCAGCAGCTTGTGGCCAGATCATGGCTACACCTTC. Translated: CASSLWPDHGYTF. The chain combines TRBV5-4 with TRBJ1-2; D uncertain. The CDR3 has 13 residues. Germline CDR1 reads SGHNT; CDR2 reads YYREEE (reference sequence). The V end lost 1 base, the J end lost 6 bases, and 10 bases lay between the germline ends.

The chain employs TRBV19 and TRBJ2-5; D gene unclear. Germline CDR1 and CDR2: LNHDA and SQIVND (reference sequence). The CDR3 is 15 residues long. The V end lost 4 bases, the J end lost 3 bases, and 15 bases lay between the germline ends. As DNA, the CDR3 is TGTGCCAGTAGTACTCCCGACTCGTTAAAAGAGACCCAGTACTTC. This sequence encodes CASSTPDSLKETQYF.

This chain joins TRBV9 and TRBJ1-2; TRBD1 agrees at 7 bases. The J segment lost 0 bases and the V segment lost 3 bases, leaving 5 bases of the junction unmatched. The CDR3 is made up of 15 amino acids. CDR1 is SGDLS, CDR2 YYNGEE, per germline. CDR3 sequence: CASSAKRGPNYGYTF. As DNA, the CDR3 is TGTGCCAGCAGCGCAAAAAGGGGGCCTAACTATGGCTACACCTTC.

CDR3 in amino acids: CASSGTGTANSNQPQHF. The DNA of the CDR3 is TGTGCCAGCAGTGGTACCGGGACTGCGAATAGCAATCAGCCCCAGCATTTT. The chain couples TRBV6-1 to TRBJ1-5; TRBD1 is a possible D gene (5 bases). Germline V gives CDR1 MNHNS, CDR2 SASEGT. This CDR3 contains 17 residues. The V end lost 4 bases, the J end lost 0 bases, and 16 bases lay between the germline ends.

The rearrangement links TRBV6-5 to TRBJ1-5; D might be TRBD1 (5 bases). V lost 4 bases and J lost 0, with 10 bases in between. CDR3 length equals 15 residues. Germline assignment: CDR1 MNHEY and CDR2 SVGAGI. CDR3 in amino acids: CASSLRGDSNQPQHF. The CDR3 DNA reads as TGTGCCAGCAGTTTGCGGGGCGATAGCAATCAGCCCCAGCATTTT.

This clone was seen just once. This rearrangement joins TRBV6-1 to TRBJ1-4; 9 bases match TRBD1. The ends lost 3 bases at V and 5 bases at J; junction bases unmatched: 7. The V gene's germline CDR1 is MNHNS and CDR2 SASEGT. CDR3 size: 16 residues. The CDR3 nucleotides read TGTGCCAGCAGTGAGGGACAGGGTTGGGGAAATGAAAAACTGTTTTTT. It yields the protein CASSEGQGWGNEKLFF.

CDR3 DNA: TGTGCCAGCAGCTATAAGGTCGGAGATGGCGAGCAGTTCTTC. Protein product: CASSYKVGDGEQFF. The chain couples TRBV7-3 to TRBJ2-1; D is unclear. Trimming stripped 4 bases from V and 10 bases from J, with 17 bases between. The germline gives CDR1 SGHTA, CDR2 FQGTGA. This CDR3 comprises 14 residues.

In DNA, the CDR3 is TGTGCCAGCAGCTCTAGACAGGGGTACCGGGGCTATGGCTACACCTTC. This sequence encodes CASSSRQGYRGYGYTF. This chain links TRBV5-4 with TRBJ1-2, with 8 bases matching TRBD1. V dropped 3 bases and J dropped 4; count of bases not matched to a gene: 11. The CDR3 runs 16 residues. Germline CDR1 SGHNT, CDR2 YYREEE (reference sequence).

The chain combines TRBV30 with TRBJ1-5; D perhaps matches TRBD1 (5 bases). V was clipped by 0 bases and J by 6 bases, with 9 bases between them. The CDR3 totals 13 residues. Germline CDR1 is GTSNPN and CDR2 is SVGIG (reference sequence). The CDR3 region has the DNA TGTGCCTGGAGTGTAGGCAGGGTTCAGCCCCAGCATTTT. Amino acid sequence: CAWSVGRVQPQHF.

The chain employs TRBV6-5 and TRBJ1-2, with 10 bases that match TRBD1. After removal of 7 bases from V and 8 bases from J, the junction contained 13 bases not matched to a gene. Germline loops: CDR1 MNHEY, CDR2 SVGAGI. The CDR3 consists of 15 residues. The CDR3 bases are TGTGCCAGCAACATAACGCCGGGACAGGGGCGAGGCTACACCTTC. It encodes CASNITPGQGRGYTF.

J is TRBJ2-7 and V is TRBV6-4, with a weak D call TRBD1 (5 bases). CDR1 MRHNA and CDR2 SNTAGT come from the germline V gene. The CDR3 is 13 amino acids. V lost 4 bases, J lost 3 bases, and 10 bases lay in between. DNA for the CDR3: TGTGCCAGCAGTGCAGGGCCAGGCTACGAGCAGTACTTC. It is translated as CASSAGPGYEQYF.

This clone was seen only once. The chain employs TRBV28 and TRBJ2-7; 7 nucleotides match TRBD1. V trimming: 7 bases; J trimming: 0 bases; junction bases outside the gene matches: 9. Germline CDR1 reads MDHEN; CDR2 reads SYDVKM. CDR3 length: 15 amino acids. This CDR3 is CASTVGQLGSYEQYF. The CDR3, as DNA: TGTGCCAGCACCGTGGGACAGTTGGGCTCCTACGAGCAGTACTTC.

The rearrangement uses TRBV7-9 and TRBJ2-3; D gene unclear. This CDR3 spans 14 amino acids. The V end was cut by 5 bases, the J end by 0 bases, with 9 bases between. Germline CDR1 reads SEHNR; CDR2 reads FQNEAQ (reference sequence). In DNA, the CDR3 is TGTGCCAGCAGCCCCCCCAGAAGCACAGATACGCAGTATTTT. It encodes CASSPPRSTDTQYF. Full variable domain (missing parts from reference TRBV7-9 and TRBJ2-3): DTGVSQNPRHKITKRGQNVTFRCDPISEHNRLYWYRQTLGQGPEFLTYFQNEAQLEKSRLLSDRFSAERPKGSFSTLEIQRTEQGDSAMYLCASSPPRSTDTQYFGPGTRLTVL.

CDR3 DNA sequence: TGTGCCAGCAGTTTCAGGGGCACTGAAGCTTTCTTT. Its translation is CASSFRGTEAFF. V and J are TRBV27 and TRBJ1-1; D may be TRBD1 (6 bases). CDR1 and CDR2 (germline): MNHEY, SMNVEV (reference sequence). The CDR3 spans 12 residues. The V gene lost 3 bases and the J gene lost 4 bases, with 6 bases spanning the gap.

This sequence joins TRBV5-1 and TRBJ2-5; D gene uncertain. Trimming stripped 0 bases from V and 1 base from J, with 7 bases between. The germline V gene encodes CDR1 SGHRS and CDR2 YFSETQ. The CDR3 covers 14 residues. The CDR3 bases are TGCGCCAGCAGCTTGGGGCGGCCCCAAGAGACCCAGTACTTC. Translating it yields CASSLGRPQETQYF.

The gene calls are TRBV29-1 and TRBJ2-3; the match to TRBD2 covers 7 bases. The trim removed 8 bases at V and 5 bases at J, leaving 1 base unmatched. CDR3 length: 10 residues. Germline V lookup: CDR1 SQVTM, CDR2 ANQGSEA. The CDR3 protein is CSSGGDTQYF. CDR3 nucleotide sequence: TGCAGCTCGGGGGGAGATACGCAGTATTTT.